This is a list of T cell receptor beta chains from one sample in a study of T cell repertoires in cytomegalovirus infection. TCRdb called the reads again in MiXCR, with one record for every CDR3 protein. The repertoire has some 440,000 distinct CDR3 sequences, roughly 30% of them found once; the top ten carry roughly 15%. The sequenced sample was PBMCs. The source is a human donor in good health (CMV status not recorded). Some clones in this sample may be carry-over from other donors' samples. The conserved cysteine and the conserved F or W are not part of the CDR3 here.

TRBJ2-6 | TRBV7-9 | ASSPPTVSGANVLT
TRBJ2-7 | TRBV4-3 | ASSQEGKNYEQY
TRBJ2-7 | TRBV7-2 | ASSPSLAGGSYEQY
TRBJ1-5 | TRBV15 | ATSRERETNQPQH
TRBJ1-2 | TRBV7-2 | ASSAVYGYT
TRBJ1-6 | TRBV12-3/TRBV12-4 | TSSRASTRRADSPLH
TRBJ2-4 | TRBV19 | ASSIVTGQRSKNIQY
TRBJ1-1 | TRBV6-5 | ASSYSGDPNTEAF
TRBJ1-5 | TRBV30 | AWRLNGGNQPQH
TRBJ1-2 | TRBV19 | ASTSQGGVVGYT
TRBJ1-6 | TRBV20-1 | SSYQFDRNNSPLH
TRBJ1-3 | TRBV7-2 | ASSFGPSGNTIY
TRBJ2-3 | TRBV18 | ASSKKPRAPDTQY
TRBJ2-3 | TRBV7-3 | ASSFSSGGSDTQY
TRBJ2-2 | TRBV20-1 | SARSGGRNTGELF
TRBJ2-5 | TRBV6-5 | ASSYFSGGATETQY
TRBJ1-1 | TRBV12-3/TRBV12-4 | ASSLGQGAVAF
TRBJ1-5 | TRBV12-3/TRBV12-4 | ASRADSNSNQPQH
TRBJ2-7 | TRBV7-8 | ASSDRDSYYEQY
TRBJ2-3 | TRBV28 | ASSLQTTSGGTTETQY
TRBJ2-7 | TRBV28 | ASSPLGGRNYEQY
TRBJ1-6 | TRBV5-4 | ASSLNRGTTNSPLH
TRBJ2-1 | TRBV20-1 | SAPHYVRLNEPF
TRBJ1-6 | TRBV27 | ASSLFARAGNSPLH
TRBJ2-1 | TRBV6-1 | ASSEARDRADSYNEQF
TRBJ2-7 | TRBV10-3 | AIKGSEQY
TRBJ1-1 | TRBV7-9 | ASSSGRLTEAF
TRBJ2-7 | TRBV7-2 | ASSLGRDRYYEQY
TRBJ1-3 | TRBV7-2 | ASRRPGTDSGNTIY
TRBJ1-3 | TRBV18 | ASSPPQAQPNSGNTIY
TRBJ2-1 | TRBV5-6 | ASSLTGRITYNEQF
TRBJ1-1 | TRBV5-1 | ASSLGQGATKAF
TRBJ2-1 | TRBV20-1 | SANPLGAGSYNEQF
TRBJ1-3 | TRBV27 | ASSPNRPGQISGNTIY
TRBJ1-1 | TRBV19 | ASVAENTEAF
TRBJ2-1 | TRBV5-1 | ASSWTEPTLNEQF
TRBJ2-5 | TRBV20-1 | SASTITRQETQY
TRBJ1-1 | TRBV5-1 | ASSLGPMSGAALGAF
TRBJ2-3 | TRBV4-2 | ASSREAGEDTQY
TRBJ1-4 | TRBV12-3/TRBV12-4 | ASSSAPATNEKLF
TRBJ2-5 | TRBV11-2 | ASSFSLAGSQETQY